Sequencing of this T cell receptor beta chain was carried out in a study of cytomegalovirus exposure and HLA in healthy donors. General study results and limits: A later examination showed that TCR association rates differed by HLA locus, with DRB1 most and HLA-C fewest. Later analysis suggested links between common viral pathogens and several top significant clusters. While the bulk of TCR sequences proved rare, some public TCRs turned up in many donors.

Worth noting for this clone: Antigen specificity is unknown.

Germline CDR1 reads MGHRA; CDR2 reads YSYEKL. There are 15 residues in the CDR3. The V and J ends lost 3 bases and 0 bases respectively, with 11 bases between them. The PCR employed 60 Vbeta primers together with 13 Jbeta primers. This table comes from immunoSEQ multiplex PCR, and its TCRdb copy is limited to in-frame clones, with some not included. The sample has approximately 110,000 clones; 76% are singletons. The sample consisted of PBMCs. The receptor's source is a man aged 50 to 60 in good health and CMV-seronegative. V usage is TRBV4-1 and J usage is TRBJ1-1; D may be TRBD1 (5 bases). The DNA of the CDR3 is TGCGCCAGCAGCCATCTACAGGAAATGAACACTGAAGCTTTCTTT. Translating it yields CASSHLQEMNTEAFF.